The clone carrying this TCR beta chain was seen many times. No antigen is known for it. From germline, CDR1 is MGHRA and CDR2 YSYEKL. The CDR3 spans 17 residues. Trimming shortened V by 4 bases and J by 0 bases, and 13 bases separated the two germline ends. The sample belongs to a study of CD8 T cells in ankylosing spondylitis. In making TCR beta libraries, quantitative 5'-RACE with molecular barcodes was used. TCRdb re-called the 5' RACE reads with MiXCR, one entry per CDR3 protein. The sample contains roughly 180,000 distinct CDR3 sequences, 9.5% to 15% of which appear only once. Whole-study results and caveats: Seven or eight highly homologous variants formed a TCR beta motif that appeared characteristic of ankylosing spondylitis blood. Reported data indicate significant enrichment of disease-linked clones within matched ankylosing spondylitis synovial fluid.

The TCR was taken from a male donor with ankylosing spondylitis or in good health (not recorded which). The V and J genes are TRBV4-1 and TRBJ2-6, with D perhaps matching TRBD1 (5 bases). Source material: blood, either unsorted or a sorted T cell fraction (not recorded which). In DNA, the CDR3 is TGCGCCAGCAGCCCGACAGAGGCTTACTCTGGGGCCAACGTCCTGACTTTC. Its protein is CASSPTEAYSGANVLTF.